The rows below give T cell receptor beta chains drawn from one sample of a study of beta chain features in type 1 diabetes. Measured with immunoSEQ multiplex PCR; TCRdb has only the in-frame clones, and not every one. Here the sample spans about 370,000 clones, roughly 16% being singletons. What was sequenced was naive CD4+ T cells from blood. These receptors all stem from a woman aged 18-29 years in good health. The CDR3 runs from the conserved cysteine through the conserved F or W. Each record gives: J gene, V gene, D gene, clone size, CDR3 protein, CDR3 DNA. A D gene is named only where the DNA matches it firmly. A clone size is listed for some rows: how often the clone was seen (once, few, many), or a class if it is expanded.

>TRBJ1-5|TRBV30|-|-
CALESGGNQPQHF
TGTGCCTTGGAGTCGGGGGGCAATCAGCCCCAGCATTTT
>TRBJ2-7|TRBV27|-|-
CASSWAGAYEQYF
TGTGCCAGCAGTTGGGCAGGGGCCTACGAGCAGTACTTC
>TRBJ2-1|TRBV30|-|few
CAWSSRTLQFF
TGTGCCTGGAGTAGCCGGACATTGCAGTTCTTC
>TRBJ1-3|TRBV30|-|-
CAWSVLKNTIYF
TGTGCCTGGAGTGTACTGAAAAACACCATATATTTT
>TRBJ2-3|TRBV6-5|TRBD2|-
CASSYGLAGGDTQYF
TGTGCCAGCAGTTATGGGCTAGCGGGAGGTGACACGCAGTATTTT
>TRBJ2-3|TRBV29-1|-|-
CSVETGMLGTDTQYF
TGCAGCGTTGAAACAGGGATGTTGGGTACAGATACGCAGTATTTT
>TRBJ2-2|TRBV12-5|-|-
CASGGGQTPNTGELFF
TGTGCTAGTGGGGGGGGACAGACTCCGAACACCGGGGAGCTGTTTTTT
>TRBJ1-5|TRBV7-9|-|few
CASSLRDSHQPQHF
TGTGCCAGCAGCTTACGAGACAGCCATCAGCCCCAGCATTTT
>TRBJ1-1|TRBV7-9|TRBD1|few
CASSLVGTGGGEAFF
TGTGCCAGCAGCTTAGTCGGGACAGGGGGTGGAGAAGCTTTCTTT
>TRBJ2-7|TRBV7-2|TRBD2|-
CASSFQGLAGGKEQYF
TGTGCCAGCAGCTTTCAAGGACTAGCGGGAGGGAAAGAGCAGTACTTC
>TRBJ2-5|TRBV18|-|few
CASSPPGQMETQYF
TGTGCCAGCTCACCACCCGGACAGATGGAGACCCAGTACTTC
>TRBJ2-7|TRBV27|TRBD2|few
CASSSTGLAGSEQYF
TGTGCCAGCAGTTCCACTGGACTAGCGGGATCCGAGCAGTACTTC
>TRBJ2-5|TRBV18|TRBD1|few
CASSPRTGEGTQYF
TGTGCCAGCTCACCCCGGACAGGGGAGGGGACCCAGTACTTC
>TRBJ2-1|TRBV7-2|-|few
CASSAGSYNEQFF
TGTGCCAGCAGCGCCGGTAGCTACAATGAGCAGTTCTTC
>TRBJ2-6|TRBV30|-|-
CAWSVHLVPRSGANVLTF
TGTGCCTGGAGTGTACACCTCGTCCCTCGCTCTGGGGCCAACGTCCTGACTTTC
>TRBJ2-6|TRBV7-2|TRBD1|-
CASSLELTGAYSGANVLTF
TGTGCCAGCAGCTTAGAGCTAACAGGGGCCTACTCTGGGGCCAACGTCCTGACTTTC
>TRBJ2-1|TRBV14|-|few
CAGSSGSSYNEQFF
TGTGCCGGCTCGTCGGGAAGCTCCTACAATGAGCAGTTCTTC
>TRBJ2-7|TRBV28|-|few
CASTFGTPYEQYF
TGTGCCAGCACCTTCGGGACACCTTACGAGCAGTACTTC
>TRBJ2-1|TRBV25-1|TRBD2|few
CASTRSGTSGYNEQFF
TGTGCCAGCACCCGATCCGGGACTAGCGGCTACAATGAGCAGTTCTTC
>TRBJ2-3|TRBV29-1|TRBD2|-
CSVGTSGRSTDTQYF
TGCAGCGTTGGGACTAGCGGGAGAAGCACAGATACGCAGTATTTT
>TRBJ2-2|TRBV11-3|TRBD1|few
CASSSGTGYTGELFF
TGTGCCAGCAGCTCCGGGACAGGTTACACCGGGGAGCTGTTTTTT
>TRBJ2-7|TRBV6-5|TRBD2|few
CASSYGTSGRFYEQYF
TGTGCCAGCAGTTACGGGACTAGCGGGAGGTTTTACGAGCAGTACTTC
>TRBJ2-5|TRBV5-4|TRBD2|few
CASSRATSGRQETQYF
TGTGCCAGCAGCCGGGCCACTAGCGGACGCCAAGAGACCCAGTACTTC
>TRBJ2-1|TRBV18|-|-
CASSPLGADEQFF
TGTGCCAGCTCACCCCTCGGAGCGGATGAGCAGTTCTTC
>TRBJ2-5|TRBV11-2|-|-
CASRPPPWGRVMETQYF
TGTGCCAGCAGGCCCCCTCCTTGGGGCAGGGTAATGGAGACCCAGTACTTC
>TRBJ2-1|TRBV15|-|-
CATSTRRWEQFF
TGTGCCACCAGCACAAGGAGGTGGGAGCAGTTCTTC
>TRBJ2-5|TRBV9|-|few
CASSPTSGQETQYF
TGTGCCAGCAGCCCGACAAGCGGACAAGAGACCCAGTACTTC
>TRBJ1-1|TRBV10-3|-|few
CASRGREGGAFF
TGTGCCTCCCGAGGCAGGGAGGGGGGAGCTTTCTTT
>TRBJ2-3|TRBV19|TRBD2|-
CASRPGRATDTQYF
TGTGCCAGTAGACCCGGGAGGGCAACAGATACGCAGTATTTT
>TRBJ2-7|TRBV30|-|few
CAWSHRKSLEEQYF
TGTGCCTGGAGTCACAGGAAGAGCTTAGAGGAGCAGTACTTC
>TRBJ2-2|TRBV5-1|-|-
CASSLGASTAGELFF
TGCGCCAGCAGCTTGGGGGCTTCTACGGCCGGGGAGCTGTTTTTT
>TRBJ2-2|TRBV7-8|-|few
CASSFGSTGELFF
TGTGCCAGCAGCTTCGGGTCCACCGGGGAGCTGTTTTTT
>TRBJ2-5|TRBV29-1|TRBD2|few
CSAGRTSDSSETQYF
TGCAGCGCGGGAAGGACTAGCGACAGTTCGGAGACCCAGTACTTC
>TRBJ1-1|TRBV7-9|-|few
CASSWRDYTEAFF
TGTGCCAGCAGCTGGAGGGACTACACTGAAGCTTTCTTT
>TRBJ2-5|TRBV14|TRBD2|few
CASSQARSGKDF
TGTGCCAGCAGCCAAGCAAGAAGCGGGAAAGACTTC
>TRBJ2-3|TRBV30|TRBD2|-
CAWSVSAGGPTDTQYF
TGTGCCTGGAGTGTATCGGCGGGAGGGCCGACAGATACGCAGTATTTT
>TRBJ2-5|TRBV9|TRBD2|-
CASSVLGLGGETQYF
TGTGCCAGCAGCGTCCTGGGACTAGGTGGAGAGACCCAGTACTTC
>TRBJ2-1|TRBV18|-|-
CASSPLGGGTYNEQFF
TGTGCCAGCTCACCACTCGGGGGAGGTACCTACAATGAGCAGTTCTTC
>TRBJ2-7|TRBV18|-|-
CASSPPQRPDPYEQYF
TGTGCCAGCTCACCACCGCAGCGGCCCGATCCCTACGAGCAGTACTTC
>TRBJ2-7|TRBV18|-|few
CASSNPGTYEQYF
TGTGCCAGCTCTAACCCAGGGACCTACGAGCAGTACTTC
>TRBJ2-1|TRBV6-6|TRBD2|-
CASEGLADNEQFF
TGTGCCAGCGAGGGACTAGCGGACAATGAGCAGTTCTTC
>TRBJ2-7|TRBV10-3|-|-
CAISDGGHLYEQYF
TGTGCCATCAGTGATGGGGGACACCTTTACGAGCAGTACTTC
>TRBJ2-5|TRBV6-5|TRBD2|-
CASRPSGGSVDQYF
TGTGCCAGCAGGCCTAGCGGGGGGAGTGTGGACCAGTACTTC
>TRBJ2-5|TRBV2|TRBD1|few
CASRGTGGYQETQYF
TGTGCCAGCAGGGGTACAGGGGGGTACCAAGAGACCCAGTACTTC
>TRBJ2-1|TRBV7-2|TRBD2|few
CASSYSGRSYNEQFF
TGTGCCAGCAGCTATAGCGGGCGCTCCTACAATGAGCAGTTCTTC
>TRBJ2-7|TRBV9|TRBD2|-
CASTRTSGRDYEQYF
TGTGCCAGCACCCGGACTAGCGGGAGGGACTACGAGCAGTACTTC
>TRBJ1-3|TRBV30|-|few
CAWSVPGDGNTIYF
TGTGCCTGGAGTGTACCAGGGGACGGAAACACCATATATTTT
>TRBJ2-2|TRBV2|TRBD2|-
CASSRLAGGTGELFF
TGTGCCAGCAGCCGACTAGCGGGGGGCACCGGGGAGCTGTTTTTT
>TRBJ2-3|TRBV19|-|-
CASSGWDSYLTTSTDTQYF
TGTGCCAGTAGTGGTTGGGACTCCTACCTTACTACTAGCACAGATACGCAGTATTTT
>TRBJ1-2|TRBV30|-|few
CAWSANQGNGYTF
TGTGCCTGGAGTGCCAACCAGGGAAATGGCTACACCTTC
>TRBJ2-3|TRBV29-1|-|few
CSVQGRASDTQYF
TGCAGCGTTCAGGGCAGGGCGTCAGATACGCAGTATTTT
>TRBJ2-7|TRBV5-1|-|few
CASSLLAGGHEQYF
TGCGCCAGCAGCTTGCTTGCGGGTGGCCACGAGCAGTACTTC